Listed here are 24 T cell receptor beta chains from one sample, sequenced in a study of OX40 agonist ivuxolimab in advanced cancers. Sequencing used immunoSEQ multiplex PCR; TCRdb keeps in-frame clones, though not all of them. The sample contains about 79,000 clones, 70% to 85% of which appear only once. The sequenced sample was CD4+ or CD8+ T cells sorted from blood, obtained in a trial of the OX40 agonist ivuxolimab. The receptors come from an adult with an advanced solid tumor such as melanoma, head and neck, liver or kidney cancer.

This clone was detected once. CDR3: CAISESRGEYEQYF. The CDR3 DNA follows: TGTGCCATCAGTGAGTCTAGGGGAGAATACGAGCAGTACTTC. The genes are TRBV10-3 and TRBJ2-7; possibly TRBD1 or TRBD2 for D (5 bases each). The CDR3 loop spans 14 amino acids. V lost 0 bases and J lost 4, with 10 bases in between. The germline gives CDR1 ENHRY, CDR2 SYGVKD.

V is TRBV6-1 and J is TRBJ2-1; 8 nucleotides align to TRBD2. Germline lookup yields CDR1 MNHNS and CDR2 SASEGT. The CDR3 is 14 amino acids. With 5 bases clipped from V and 9 bases from J, the junction kept 9 bases outside the gene matches. CDR3 nucleotide sequence: TGTGCCAGCAGTTTCGCTAGCGGGTCAACTGAGCAGTTCTTC. Translated, it gives CASSFASGSTEQFF.

The rearrangement links TRBV2 to TRBJ1-5; 9 bases are shared with TRBD1. The CDR3 has 14 residues. V lost 6 bases and J lost 4; bases outside the gene matches: 4. Germline assignment: CDR1 SNHLY and CDR2 FYNNEI. DNA for the CDR3: TGTGCCAGCAGACCGGGACAGGGTAATCAGCCCCAGCATTTT. It specifies CASRPGQGNQPQHF.

The rearrangement joins TRBV2 to TRBJ2-6, with a possible D match to TRBD2 (5 bases). Trimming shortened V by 2 bases and J by 1 base, and 9 bases separated the two germline ends. The V gene's germline CDR1 is SNHLY and CDR2 FYNNEI. CDR3 length equals 16 residues. The CDR3 protein is CASSERAGSGANVLTF. For the CDR3, the DNA is TGTGCCAGCAGTGAACGGGCGGGTTCTGGGGCCAACGTCCTGACTTTC.

The rearrangement uses TRBV30 and TRBJ1-4, with a possible D match to TRBD1 (5 bases). This CDR3 comprises 12 residues. Germline V lookup: CDR1 GTSNPN, CDR2 SVGIG (reference sequence). The V gene lost 1 base and the J gene lost 8 bases, with 8 bases spanning the gap. CDR3: CAWSAGDEKLFF. The CDR3 region has the DNA TGTGCCTGGAGTGCCGGGGACGAAAAACTGTTTTTT. Complete variable domain (other parts from reference TRBV30 and TRBJ1-4): SQTIHQWPATLVQPVGSPLSLECTVEGTSNPNLYWYRQAAGRGLQLLFYSVGIGQISSEVPQNLSASRPQDRQFILSSKKLLLSDSGFYLCAWSAGDEKLFFGSGTQLSVL.

This sequence joins TRBV19 and TRBJ2-2, with D possibly being TRBD2 (6 bases). The CDR3 is 16 amino acids. Trimming removed 3 bases at V and 5 bases at J, with 16 bases between. CDR1 and CDR2 (germline): LNHDA, SQIVND (reference sequence). Here the CDR3 DNA reads TGTGCCAGTAGTATCCCGAACGGGGGAGGTACCGGGGAGCTGTTTTTT. Translated: CASSIPNGGGTGELFF.

The chain joins TRBV4-1 to TRBJ2-2, with D possibly matching TRBD2 (5 bases). V was cut by 3 bases and J by 0 bases, with 11 bases left in between. CDR3 size: 16 residues. Germline V gene lookup returns CDR1 MGHRA and CDR2 YSYEKL. In DNA, the CDR3 is TGCGCCAGCAGCCAGACTACCGGCGCGAACACCGGGGAGCTGTTTTTT. Translated, it gives CASSQTTGANTGELFF.

This chain joins TRBV7-2 and TRBJ1-5; tentatively, D is TRBD1 (6 bases). CDR3 length equals 13 residues. V shed 6 bases and J shed 6 bases, with 12 bases lying between them. Per germline, CDR1 SGHTA and CDR2 FQGNSA. CDR3 residues: CASSGQWGQPQHF. CDR3 DNA sequence: TGTGCCAGCAGTGGACAGTGGGGTCAGCCCCAGCATTTT.

This sequence joins TRBV28 and TRBJ2-7; TRBD1 or TRBD2 may be the D gene (5 bases each). V lost 2 bases and J 9 bases, leaving 20 bases between the germline ends. From germline, CDR1 is MDHEN and CDR2 SYDVKM. CDR3 length: 15 amino acids. The CDR3, as DNA: TGTGCCAGCAGTTTAAGGGGATCCTATCCCCGGGGGCAGTACTTC. This gives the protein CASSLRGSYPRGQYF. The complete variable domain, with remaining parts taken from reference TRBV28 and TRBJ2-7, reads DVKVTQSSRYLVKRTGEKVFLECVQDMDHENMFWYRQDPGLGLRLIYFSYDVKMKEKGDIPEGYSVSREKKERFSLILESASTNQTSMYLCASSLRGSYPRGQYFGPGTRLTVT.

The V and J genes are TRBV29-1 and TRBJ2-5; D unresolved. Germline V gives CDR1 SQVTM, CDR2 ANQGSEA. The CDR3 extends over 12 amino acids. V lost 7 bases, J lost 6 bases, and 15 bases lay in between. CDR3 sequence (DNA): TGCAGCGCGCTGGGGAACAGCCAGACCCAGTACTTC. As protein: CSALGNSQTQYF.

J is TRBJ2-5 and V is TRBV18; D is uncertain. Germline V gives CDR1 KGHSH, CDR2 LQKENI. The V end was cut by 4 bases, the J end by 4 bases, with 10 bases between. The CDR3 is made up of 13 amino acids. In DNA form, the CDR3 reads TGTGCCAGCTCACGAGACACCTCAGAGACCCAGTACTTC. Translating it yields CASSRDTSETQYF.

The chain recombines TRBV9 with TRBJ2-1; no reliable D call. Trimming stripped 4 bases from V and 0 bases from J, with 14 bases between. CDR1 is SGDLS, CDR2 YYNGEE, per germline. This CDR3 has 16 residues. Written as DNA, the CDR3 is TGTGCCAGCAGCACTACCGGGTGGAGCTCCTACAATGAGCAGTTCTTC. Encoded protein: CASSTTGWSSYNEQFF.

The chain couples TRBV11-3 to TRBJ2-5; 8 bases are a match to TRBD1. Germline V gives CDR1 SGHNT, CDR2 YENEEA. This CDR3 region has 15 residues. V shed 4 bases, J shed 5 bases, and the junction held 9 bases outside the gene matches. The CDR3 sequence is CASSSSGTGGETQYF. The CDR3 DNA sequence: TGTGCCAGCAGCTCGTCCGGGACAGGTGGCGAGACCCAGTACTTC. Drawing the rest from reference TRBV11-3 and TRBJ2-5, the complete variable domain is EAGVVQSPRYKIIEKKQPVAFWCNPISGHNTLYWYLQNLGQGPELLIRYENEEAVDDSQLPKDRFSAERLKGVDSTLKIQPAELGDSAVYLCASSSSGTGGETQYFGPGTRLLVL.

This chain uses TRBV18 with TRBJ2-7; D gene ambiguous. Between the trimmed V and J ends, which lost 4 bases and 1 base, there was a span of 11 bases. Germline CDR1 is KGHSH and CDR2 is LQKENI. The CDR3 has 14 residues. The CDR3 DNA is TGTGCCAGCTCACTTCAGTATCGATCCTACGAGCAGTACTTC. It is translated as CASSLQYRSYEQYF. The complete variable domain, with remaining parts taken from reference TRBV18 and TRBJ2-7, reads NAGVMQNPRHLVRRRGQEARLRCSPMKGHSHVYWYRQLPEEGLKFMVYLQKENIIDESGMPKERFSAEFPKEGPSILRIQQVVRGDSAAYFCASSLQYRSYEQYFGPGTRLTVT.

The DNA for the CDR3 is TGTGCCACCAGCAGAGATCGACAGGGGGTCATTCAGTACTTC. This encodes CATSRDRQGVIQYF. The chain has TRBV15 and TRBJ2-4, with 9 bases lining up with TRBD1. Germline trimming cut 0 bases from V and 9 bases from J; bases unmatched to any gene: 3. CDR1 and CDR2 from the germline V gene are LNHNV and YYDKDF (reference sequence). CDR3 length: 14 residues.

This chain uses TRBV19 with TRBJ2-5; 8 bases are shared with TRBD2. This CDR3 is 15 amino acids long. Germline V gene data show CDR1 as LNHDA and CDR2 as SQIVND (reference sequence). V was pared by 5 bases and J by 5 bases, with 10 bases of the junction left unmatched. CDR3 sequence (DNA): TGTGCCAGTAGTTGGCCGGGACTAGGAGTGGAGACCCAGTACTTC. Translated: CASSWPGLGVETQYF.

The rearrangement links TRBV25-1 to TRBJ1-1; 7 bases are shared with TRBD1. Germline CDR1 MGHDK, CDR2 SYGVNS. The length of the CDR3 is 13 residues. The V gene end was trimmed by 4 bases and the J gene end by 3 bases; junction bases not matched to a gene: 2. The CDR3 region has the DNA TGTGCCAGCAGTGTACAGGGGTACACTGAAGCTTTCTTT. Protein sequence: CASSVQGYTEAFF.

V gene TRBV6-5 combines with J gene TRBJ1-5; the D gene is possibly TRBD1 (6 bases). CDR3 size: 13 residues. V was cut by 6 bases and J by 5 bases, with 11 bases left in between. Germline assignment: CDR1 MNHEY and CDR2 SVGAGI. The CDR3 region is CASRSGVDQPQHF. CDR3 nucleotide sequence: TGTGCCAGCAGGTCAGGGGTGGATCAGCCCCAGCATTTT.

This chain links TRBV28 with TRBJ2-7, with D tentatively TRBD1 (6 bases). The CDR3 runs 15 residues. V was trimmed by 2 bases and J by 2 bases, leaving 13 bases between them. CDR1 and CDR2 (germline): MDHEN, SYDVKM. In DNA, the CDR3 is TGTGCCAGCAGTTTAGGGGGCCCACCTACCTACGAGCAGTACTTC. Protein product: CASSLGGPPTYEQYF.

CDR3 DNA: TGTGCCAGCAGCTTGGCGCGGGCTAGCGGGAGCTCCTACGAGCAGTACTTC. Translation gives CASSLARASGSSYEQYF. This sequence joins TRBV5-4 and TRBJ2-7; 10 bases align to TRBD2. Trimming took 0 bases from V and 0 from J; bases not matched to a gene: 6. The CDR3 has 17 amino acids. Germline V gene lookup returns CDR1 SGHNT and CDR2 YYREEE (reference sequence).

This clone is labeled as medium-sized. The chain is built from TRBV9 and TRBJ2-7; the D gene is possibly TRBD1 (6 bases). The CDR3 is made up of 15 amino acids. Germline V CDR1 and CDR2: SGDLS, YYNGEE. V was clipped by 0 bases and J by 2 bases, with 12 bases between them. The CDR3 DNA reads TGTGCCAGCAGCGTAGACGGGACACAAACCTACGAGCAGTACTTC. This gives the protein CASSVDGTQTYEQYF.

Only one count was recorded for this clone. This rearrangement joins TRBV19 to TRBJ2-4; 8 bases fit TRBD2. J gave up 1 base and V 1 base, and 6 bases lay outside the gene matches. Germline CDR1 LNHDA, CDR2 SQIVND (reference sequence). This CDR3 has 17 amino acids. CDR3 amino acids: CASSIAEGTRAKNIQYF. The DNA for the CDR3 is TGTGCCAGTAGTATAGCTGAGGGGACTAGGGCCAAAAACATTCAGTACTTC.

V and J are TRBV30 and TRBJ2-5; perhaps TRBD1 as D (5 bases). CDR3 length: 14 amino acids. CDR1 and CDR2 from the germline V gene are GTSNPN and SVGIG (reference sequence). V lost 3 bases, J lost 5 bases, and 16 bases lay in between. CDR3 DNA: TGTGCCTGGAGCTCCGGTGGCAGGGCTGAGACCCAGTACTTC. This translates into CAWSSGGRAETQYF.

This clone came up once. The chain couples TRBV28 to TRBJ1-6; a weak D match, TRBD1 (5 bases). Germline V gene sequence: CDR1 MDHEN, CDR2 SYDVKM. The germline V and J ends were trimmed by 6 bases and 6 bases, with 12 bases remaining between them. The CDR3 loop spans 14 amino acids. The CDR3 loop reads CASSPGSFNSPLHF. In DNA, the CDR3 is TGTGCCAGCAGCCCAGGGTCATTTAATTCACCCCTCCACTTT.